Sequencing of this T cell receptor (beta chain) was carried out in a study of cytomegalovirus exposure and HLA in healthy donors. Study results and caveats: Across all donors, roughly uniform sequencing depth was an assumption of the presence/absence analyses.

Turning to this clone: Antigen specificity is unknown.

PCR employed 60 Vbeta and 13 Jbeta primers. In the authors' workflow: Approximately 83 million unique TCR beta chains, 9 million to 12 million shared, were counted in a later analysis. This table comes from immunoSEQ multiplex PCR, and its TCRdb copy is limited to in-frame clones, with some not included. That table is the source of V, J and clone size, and D and trimming were worked out from the DNA. The sample holds around 150,000 clones; approximately 80% are singletons and the top ten take 4.5% to 6%. Unmatched junction bases numbered 14, after V lost 5 bases and J lost 10 bases. The CDR3 is made up of 15 amino acids. The germline CDR1 and CDR2 sequences are LNHDA and SQIVND (reference sequence).

The chain has TRBV19 and TRBJ2-1, with 7 bases fitting TRBD2. This receptor was obtained from a woman in her fifties or sixties in good health and CMV-seronegative. Material for sequencing was PBMCs. In DNA, the CDR3 is TGTGCCAGTAGTCCCCAAGGACTAGGGAGGAACGAGCAGTTCTTC. Translating it yields CASSPQGLGRNEQFF. Supplemented by reference TRBV19 and TRBJ2-1, the full variable domain reads DGGITQSPKYLFRKEGQNVTLSCEQNLNHDAMYWYRQDPGQGLRLIYYSQIVNDFQKGDIAEGYSVSREKKESFPLTVTSAQKNPTAFYLCASSPQGLGRNEQFFGPGTRLTVL.